A single T cell receptor (beta chain) is shown here with its context. These data come from a study of blood T cell repertoires in COVID-19. Overall study: Samples taken during acute and convalescent COVID-19 were collected in the United States, Italy and Spain.

In the original analysis: Reference gene primer amplification yielded estimated nucleated cell counts. Using immunoSEQ multiplex PCR, the repertoire was profiled, and TCRdb retains in-frame clones only, with some absent. V, J and clone size derive from that table, while D and trimming were established from the DNA sequence. The sample consists of 200,000 to 250,000 clones, around 91% of them appearing once. The germline V and J ends were trimmed by 2 bases and 1 base, with 12 bases remaining between them. Germline V CDR1 and CDR2: SGHDT, YYEEEE. The CDR3 has 15 amino acids. Sequenced: peripheral blood. The source of this sequence is a woman in her forties with acute or convalescent COVID-19. The chain couples TRBV5-6 to TRBJ1-1, with D perhaps TRBD1 (5 bases). The DNA of the CDR3 is TGTGCCAGCAGCTTAGGACCCGACAGGAACACTGAAGCTTTCTTT. It translates to CASSLGPDRNTEAFF.